Reported below is one TCR beta chain. Here immunoSEQ multiplex PCR was the method, and the copy in TCRdb shows in-frame clones only, minus some. The sample lists around 230,000 clones, roughly 89% occurring once. The data derive from a study of blood T cell repertoires in COVID-19. Study overall: Samples of COVID-19 (acute and convalescent) were obtained from the United States, Italy and Spain. PBMCs, B-cell-depleted T cells, or T cells provided the cDNA or gDNA that made up the material.

The V end was cut by 4 bases, the J end by 9 bases, with 22 bases between. Germline CDR1 reads SGHRS; CDR2 reads YFSETQ. The length of the CDR3 is 15 residues. The chain employs TRBV5-1 and TRBJ2-5, with D maybe TRBD1 (5 bases). The sequencing input was PBMCs or T cells enriched from blood (not recorded which). This receptor was taken from a man aged 18 to 30 with acute COVID-19. The CDR3 region is CASSLPDGPLGAQYF. The CDR3 DNA reads TGCGCCAGCAGCCTCCCGGACGGACCCCTAGGGGCCCAGTACTTC.